This is a list of T cell receptor beta chains from one sample in a study of identical twins. TCRdb recomputed calls from the 5' RACE reads with MiXCR, one row per CDR3 protein. The top ten clones hold 2.5% to 3% of a sample with some 590,000 distinct CDR3 sequences, over 8.5% of them seen once. This same sample was also part of a study on yellow fever vaccine responses in identical twins.

The material sequenced was PBMCs. The receptor source for this set is a woman between 18 and 30 years old in good health. Both conserved end residues are trimmed from each CDR3. Fields, in order: CDR3 length, V gene, D gene, CDR3 protein. A D gene is named only where the DNA matches it firmly.

len: 13
v_gene: TRBV7-9
d_gene: TRBD1
CDR3aa: ASSLGQGDWETQY

len: 12
v_gene: TRBV11-3
d_gene: .
CDR3aa: ASSQGPTYNEQF

len: 11
v_gene: TRBV3-1
d_gene: TRBD1
CDR3aa: ASSHRTGGEQY

len: 15
v_gene: TRBV4-2
d_gene: .
CDR3aa: ASSRQGPQLIYNEQF

len: 15
v_gene: TRBV20-1
d_gene: .
CDR3aa: CASPTKGKLNTGELF

len: 19
v_gene: TRBV20-1
d_gene: TRBD2
CDR3aa: SARPTPGTSGGGGVTGELF

len: 15
v_gene: TRBV29-1
d_gene: .
CDR3aa: SVDPRTSLAPYNEQF

len: 15
v_gene: TRBV4-3
d_gene: .
CDR3aa: ASSQEWSERPYNEQF

len: 11
v_gene: TRBV15
d_gene: .
CDR3aa: ATSGNYYTEAF

len: 12
v_gene: TRBV7-9
d_gene: .
CDR3aa: ASSLSSPNEKLF

len: 9
v_gene: TRBV28
d_gene: .
CDR3aa: ASTKQETQY

len: 12
v_gene: TRBV20-1
d_gene: .
CDR3aa: SARDVAGANVLT

len: 15
v_gene: TRBV6-2/TRBV6-3
d_gene: .
CDR3aa: ASKPSSWDQGVNEQF

len: 13
v_gene: TRBV5-1
d_gene: TRBD1
CDR3aa: ASSFGQAPTGELF

len: 13
v_gene: TRBV28
d_gene: TRBD2
CDR3aa: ASSHPSGRINEQY

len: 13
v_gene: TRBV29-1
d_gene: TRBD2
CDR3aa: SVESGTSAINEQF